This is a list of T cell receptor beta chains from one sample in a study of T cells in Graves' hyperthyroidism and ophthalmopathy. TCRdb re-derived calls from the multiplex PCR reads in MiXCR, one entry per CDR3 protein. The table lists roughly 800,000 distinct CDR3 sequences, 38% of them singletons. The sample was blood. Receptors originate from a man between 18 and 35 years old with Graves' hyperthyroidism. The CDR3 runs from the conserved cysteine through the conserved F or W. D genes are given only for firm matches. Size is omitted from some rows. Given values are once, few, many or a class for expanded clones.

D gene,clone size,J gene,V gene,CDR3 protein,CDR3 DNA
NA,NA,TRBJ1-3,TRBV29-1,CSTKGQTDSGNTIYF,TGCAGCACCAAAGGACAGACCGACTCTGGAAACACCATATATTTT
NA,NA,TRBJ2-3,TRBV7-9,CASSRPFGTDTQYF,TGTGCCAGCAGCCGACCATTTGGGACAGATACGCAGTATTTT
TRBD1,NA,TRBJ1-2,TRBV12-3/TRBV12-4,CASSLTGTAFYGYTF,TGTGCCAGCAGTTTGACCGGGACAGCCTTCTATGGCTACACCTTC
NA,NA,TRBJ2-5,TRBV5-1,CASSPFRQEETQYF,TGCGCCAGCAGCCCGTTTCGACAGGAAGAGACCCAGTACTTC
NA,few,TRBJ1-1,TRBV12-3/TRBV12-4,CASSLGEGGGEAFF,TGTGCCAGCAGTTTAGGGGAGGGGGGGGGCGAAGCTTTCTTT
NA,NA,TRBJ1-4,TRBV9,CASSANQGKWEKLFF,TGTGCCAGCAGCGCAAATCAGGGGAAGTGGGAAAAACTGTTTTTT
NA,few,TRBJ1-6,TRBV6-5,CASSDGNHSPLHF,TGTGCCAGCAGTGACGGTAATCATTCACCCCTCCACTTT
TRBD2,once,TRBJ2-7,TRBV7-9,CASSVSTSGSSGAGAYEQYF,TGTGCCAGCAGCGTATCGACTAGCGGAAGCTCCGGGGCGGGCGCCTACGAGCAGTACTTC
NA,many,TRBJ2-5,TRBV5-5,CASSRGGVETQYF,TGTGCCAGCAGCCGAGGCGGCGTCGAGACCCAGTACTTC
TRBD2,NA,TRBJ2-7,TRBV7-2,CASSLRAGAHEQYF,TGTGCCAGCAGCTTAAGAGCGGGAGCTCACGAGCAGTACTTC
NA,many,TRBJ1-5,TRBV12-3/TRBV12-4,CASSSTAYSNQPQHF,TGTGCCAGCAGTTCAACGGCGTATAGCAATCAGCCCCAGCATTTT
NA,NA,TRBJ1-2,TRBV7-8,CASSLGWVGWGLWDGYTF,TGTGCCAGCAGCTTAGGGTGGGTCGGATGGGGCCTGTGGGATGGCTACACCTTC
TRBD1,NA,TRBJ1-1,TRBV9,CASSVGTGVAEAFF,TGTGCCAGCAGCGTCGGGACAGGGGTGGCTGAAGCTTTCTTT
NA,few,TRBJ2-7,TRBV2,CASRAITDDYEQYF,TGTGCCAGCAGGGCTATAACAGATGATTACGAGCAGTACTTC
NA,NA,TRBJ1-2,TRBV9,CASSVGLGVYGYTF,TGTGCCAGCAGCGTGGGGCTTGGCGTCTATGGCTACACCTTC
NA,many,TRBJ1-5,TRBV19,CASSIPRGGSEPQHF,TGTGCCAGTAGTATACCGAGGGGGGGCAGTGAGCCCCAGCATTTT
TRBD1,NA,TRBJ1-1,TRBV20-1,CSARTGNSLKAFF,TGCAGTGCGAGGACAGGCAATAGCCTAAAAGCTTTCTTT
TRBD2,NA,TRBJ2-5,TRBV20-1,CSARPVRGLAGGETQYF,TGCAGTGCTAGACCAGTCCGGGGACTAGCGGGCGGGGAGACCCAGTACTTC
NA,few,TRBJ1-4,TRBV5-6,CASSLADEKLFF,TGTGCCAGCAGCTTGGCTGATGAAAAACTGTTTTTT
NA,few,TRBJ2-2,TRBV7-3,CASSLMGAGTGELFF,TGTGCCAGCAGCTTGATGGGGGCGGGTACCGGGGAGCTGTTTTTT
NA,many,TRBJ1-1,TRBV29-1,CSVVRGRAEAFF,TGCAGCGTCGTCAGGGGTCGGGCTGAAGCTTTCTTT
TRBD1,NA,TRBJ1-2,TRBV18,CASSPYKDRGYGYTF,TGTGCCAGCTCACCCTACAAAGACAGGGGCTATGGCTACACCTTC
NA,many,TRBJ1-6,TRBV9,CASSEPNSPLHF,TGTGCCAGCAGCGAGCCCAATTCACCCCTCCACTTT
TRBD1,NA,TRBJ2-5,TRBV19,CASSSTGDSTQYF,TGTGCCAGTAGTTCGACAGGGGACAGTACCCAGTACTTC
TRBD2,NA,TRBJ2-5,TRBV5-1,CASSLDGGNQETQYF,TGCGCCAGCAGCTTGGACGGGGGGAACCAAGAGACCCAGTACTTC
NA,NA,TRBJ1-1,TRBV2,CARQTDNTEAFF,TGTGCCAGGCAGACAGATAACACTGAAGCTTTCTTT
TRBD2,few,TRBJ2-2,TRBV5-1,CASSLGLAGQNTGELFF,TGCGCCAGCAGCTTGGGACTAGCGGGCCAAAACACCGGGGAGCTGTTTTTT
NA,many,TRBJ2-7,TRBV7-2,CASSLDGTAYEQYF,TGTGCCAGCAGCTTAGATGGGACGGCCTACGAGCAGTACTTC
NA,NA,TRBJ1-1,TRBV4-2,CASSQDAETEAFF,TGTGCCAGCAGCCAAGATGCTGAAACTGAAGCTTTCTTT
NA,NA,TRBJ1-5,TRBV20-1,CSAKRFTDPDQPQHF,TGCAGTGCTAAGAGGTTTACCGACCCTGATCAGCCCCAGCATTTT
NA,NA,TRBJ2-5,TRBV5-5,CASSSGGGGPETQYF,TGTGCCAGCTCGAGTGGAGGGGGGGGGCCCGAGACCCAGTACTTC
NA,many,TRBJ2-7,TRBV29-1,CSVVGGIYYEQYF,TGCAGCGTTGTCGGGGGTATTTACTACGAGCAGTACTTC
NA,NA,TRBJ1-6,TRBV11-1,CASSLGGGYNSPLHF,TGTGCCAGCAGCTTAGGAGGGGGGTATAATTCACCCCTCCACTTT
NA,NA,TRBJ1-2,TRBV10-3,CAIRDTGRGGYTF,TGTGCCATCAGAGACACAGGGCGAGGAGGCTACACCTTC
NA,many,TRBJ2-7,TRBV10-3,CAINARDGFYEQYF,TGTGCCATCAATGCGCGGGACGGTTTCTACGAGCAGTACTTC
TRBD1,NA,TRBJ1-5,TRBV15,CAPGDREVQPQHF,TGTGCCCCAGGCGACAGGGAAGTTCAGCCCCAGCATTTT
NA,NA,TRBJ1-3,TRBV19,CASSPEGDGNTIYF,TGTGCCAGTAGTCCCGAGGGGGACGGAAACACCATATATTTT
NA,NA,TRBJ1-4,TRBV5-5,CASSFGQNEKLFF,TGTGCCAGCAGCTTCGGACAGAATGAAAAACTGTTTTTT
NA,NA,TRBJ1-5,TRBV9,CASSPAGGAGQPQHF,TGTGCCAGCAGCCCCGCAGGAGGGGCAGGTCAGCCCCAGCATTTT
TRBD1,NA,TRBJ1-2,TRBV2,CASSREQGSGYRYTF,TGTGCCAGCAGCCGGGAACAGGGGAGCGGATATCGCTACACCTTC
NA,few,TRBJ2-7,TRBV20-1,CSAIGGRVAYEQYF,TGCAGTGCTATCGGCGGGCGGGTTGCCTACGAGCAGTACTTC
NA,NA,TRBJ1-5,TRBV5-1,CASSRGEGINQPQHF,TGCGCCAGCAGTCGGGGTGAGGGGATCAATCAGCCCCAGCATTTT
NA,few,TRBJ2-2,TRBV7-7,CASSLEAGFTGELFF,TGTGCTAGCAGCTTAGAGGCGGGATTCACCGGGGAGCTGTTTTTT
NA,few,TRBJ1-2,TRBV13,CASSLVPPGGGYTF,TGTGCCAGCAGCTTAGTACCTCCTGGGGGAGGCTACACCTTC
NA,NA,TRBJ1-4,TRBV29-1,CSVVGTAGKLFF,TGCAGCGTTGTGGGGACGGCTGGAAAACTGTTTTTT
NA,once,TRBJ1-1,TRBV11-3,CASRAETFAEAFF,TGTGCCAGCAGAGCCGAGACATTTGCTGAAGCTTTCTTT
NA,many,TRBJ2-7,TRBV29-1,CSVGQAYSYEQYF,TGCAGCGTTGGACAGGCGTACTCCTACGAGCAGTACTTC
NA,few,TRBJ1-5,TRBV19,CASSAPLKGFDQPQHF,TGTGCCAGTAGCGCCCCGTTGAAGGGTTTCGATCAGCCCCAGCATTTT